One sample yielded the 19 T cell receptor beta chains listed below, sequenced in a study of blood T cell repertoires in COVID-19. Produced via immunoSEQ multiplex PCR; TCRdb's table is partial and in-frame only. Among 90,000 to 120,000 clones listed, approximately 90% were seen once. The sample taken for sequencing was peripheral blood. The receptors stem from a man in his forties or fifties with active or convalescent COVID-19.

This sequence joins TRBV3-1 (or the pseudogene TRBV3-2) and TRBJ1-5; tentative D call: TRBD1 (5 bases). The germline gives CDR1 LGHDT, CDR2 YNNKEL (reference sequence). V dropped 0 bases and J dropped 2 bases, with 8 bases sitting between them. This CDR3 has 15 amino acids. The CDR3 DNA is TGTGCCAGCAGCCAAGATGTCAGGGGCAATCAGCCCCAGCATTTT. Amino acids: CASSQDVRGNQPQHF.

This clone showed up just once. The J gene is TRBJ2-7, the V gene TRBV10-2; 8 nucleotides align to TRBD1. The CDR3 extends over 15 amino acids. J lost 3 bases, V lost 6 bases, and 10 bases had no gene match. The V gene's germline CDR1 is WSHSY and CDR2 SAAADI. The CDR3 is CASRFTGTGIYEQYF. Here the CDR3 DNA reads TGCGCCAGCAGATTCACCGGGACAGGTATCTACGAGCAGTACTTC.

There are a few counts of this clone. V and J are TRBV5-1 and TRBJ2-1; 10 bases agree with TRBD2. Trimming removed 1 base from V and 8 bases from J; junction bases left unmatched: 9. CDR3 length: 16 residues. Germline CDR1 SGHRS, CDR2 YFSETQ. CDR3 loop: CASSLTPSGSYDEQFF. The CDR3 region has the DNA TGCGCCAGCAGCTTGACTCCTAGCGGGAGTTATGATGAGCAGTTCTTC. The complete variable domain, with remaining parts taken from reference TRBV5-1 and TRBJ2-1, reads KAGVTQTPRYLIKTRGQQVTLSCSPISGHRSVSWYQQTPGQGLQFLFEYFSETQRNKGNFPGRFSGRQFSNSRSEMNVSTLELGDSALYLCASSLTPSGSYDEQFFGPGTRLTVL.

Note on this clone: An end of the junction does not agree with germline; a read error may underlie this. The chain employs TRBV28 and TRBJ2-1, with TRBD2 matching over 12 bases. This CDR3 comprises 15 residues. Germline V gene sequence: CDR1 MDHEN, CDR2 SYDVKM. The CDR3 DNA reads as TGTGCCGGCAGTGAGACTAGCGGGAGTTGGAATGAGCAGTTCTTC. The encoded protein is CAGSETSGSWNEQFF.

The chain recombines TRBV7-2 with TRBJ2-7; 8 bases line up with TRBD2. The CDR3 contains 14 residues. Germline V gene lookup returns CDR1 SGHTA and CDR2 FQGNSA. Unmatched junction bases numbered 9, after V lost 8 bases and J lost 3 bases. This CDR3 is CASREAGDLYEQYF. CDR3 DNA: TGTGCCAGCCGGGAAGCGGGAGACCTCTACGAGCAGTACTTC.

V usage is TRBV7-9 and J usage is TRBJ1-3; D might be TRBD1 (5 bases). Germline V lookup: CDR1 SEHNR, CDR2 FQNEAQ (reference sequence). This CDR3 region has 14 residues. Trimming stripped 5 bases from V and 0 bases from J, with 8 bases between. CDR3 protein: CASSRGDSGNTIYF. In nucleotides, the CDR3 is TGTGCCAGCAGCAGGGGAGACTCTGGAAACACCATATATTTT.

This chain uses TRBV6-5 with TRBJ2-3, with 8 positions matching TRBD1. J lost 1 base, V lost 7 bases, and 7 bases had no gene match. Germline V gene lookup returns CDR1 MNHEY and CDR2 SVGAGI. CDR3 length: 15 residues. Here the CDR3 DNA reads TGTGCCAGCACAGACAGGGGAGAGGGCACAGATACGCAGTATTTT. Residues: CASTDRGEGTDTQYF.

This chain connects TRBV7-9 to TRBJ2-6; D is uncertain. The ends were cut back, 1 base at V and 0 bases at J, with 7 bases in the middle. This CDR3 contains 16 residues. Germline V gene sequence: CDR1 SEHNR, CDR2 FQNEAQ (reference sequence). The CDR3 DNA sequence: TGTGCCAGCAGCTTAGACTCACCCTCTGGGGCCAACGTCCTGACTTTC. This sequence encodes CASSLDSPSGANVLTF.

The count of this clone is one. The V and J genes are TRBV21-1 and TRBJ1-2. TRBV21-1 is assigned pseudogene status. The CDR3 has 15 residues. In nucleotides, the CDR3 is TGTGCCAGCAGCAAAGGGGAACAGCGGTCGTATGGCTACACCTTC. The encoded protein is CASSKGEQRSYGYTF.

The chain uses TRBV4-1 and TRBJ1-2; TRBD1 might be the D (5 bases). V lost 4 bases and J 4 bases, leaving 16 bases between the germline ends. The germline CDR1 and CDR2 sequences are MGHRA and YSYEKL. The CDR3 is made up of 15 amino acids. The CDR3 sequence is CASSLGGDGLYGYTF. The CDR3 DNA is TGCGCCAGCAGCCTCGGGGGGGACGGGCTCTATGGCTACACCTTC.

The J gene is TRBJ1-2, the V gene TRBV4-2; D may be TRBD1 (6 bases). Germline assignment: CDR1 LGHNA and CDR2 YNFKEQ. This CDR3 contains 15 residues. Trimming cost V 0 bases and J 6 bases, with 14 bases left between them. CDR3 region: CASSQEAERGNGYTF. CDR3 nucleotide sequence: TGTGCCAGCAGCCAAGAGGCGGAAAGGGGGAATGGCTACACCTTC.

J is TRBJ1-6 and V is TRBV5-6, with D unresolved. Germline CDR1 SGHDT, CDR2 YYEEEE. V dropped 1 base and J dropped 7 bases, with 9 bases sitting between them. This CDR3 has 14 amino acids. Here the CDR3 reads CASSLLAENSPLHF. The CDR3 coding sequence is TGTGCCAGCAGCTTGCTCGCGGAAAATTCACCCCTCCACTTT.

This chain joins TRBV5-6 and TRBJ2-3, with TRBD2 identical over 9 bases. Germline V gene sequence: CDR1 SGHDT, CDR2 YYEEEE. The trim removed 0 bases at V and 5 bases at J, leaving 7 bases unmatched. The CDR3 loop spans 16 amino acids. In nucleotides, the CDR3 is TGTGCCAGCAGCTTGGGGTTGCGGGAGGGCCTAGATACGCAGTATTTT. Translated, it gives CASSLGLREGLDTQYF.

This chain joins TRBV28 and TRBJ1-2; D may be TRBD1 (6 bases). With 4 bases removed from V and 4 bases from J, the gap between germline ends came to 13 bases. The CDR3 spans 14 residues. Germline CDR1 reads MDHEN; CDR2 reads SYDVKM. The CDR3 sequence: CASSSHRTAYGYTF. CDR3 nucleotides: TGTGCCAGCAGTTCACATCGGACAGCCTATGGCTACACCTTC.

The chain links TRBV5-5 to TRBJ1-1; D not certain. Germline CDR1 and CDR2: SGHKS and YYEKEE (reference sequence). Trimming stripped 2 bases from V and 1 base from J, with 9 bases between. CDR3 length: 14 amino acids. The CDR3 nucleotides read TGTGCCAGCAGCTTAGGAGTCAGGAACACTGAAGCTTTCTTT. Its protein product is CASSLGVRNTEAFF.

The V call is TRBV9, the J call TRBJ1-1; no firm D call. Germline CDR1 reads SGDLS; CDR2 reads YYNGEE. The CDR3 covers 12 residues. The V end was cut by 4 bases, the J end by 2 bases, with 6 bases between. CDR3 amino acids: CASSPTNTEAFF. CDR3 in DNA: TGTGCCAGCAGCCCAACAAACACTGAAGCTTTCTTT. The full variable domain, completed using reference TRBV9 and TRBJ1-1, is DSGVTQTPKHLITATGQRVTLRCSPRSGDLSVYWYQQSLDQGLQFLIQYYNGEERAKGNILERFSAQQFPDLHSELNLSSLELGDSALYFCASSPTNTEAFFGQGTRLTVV.

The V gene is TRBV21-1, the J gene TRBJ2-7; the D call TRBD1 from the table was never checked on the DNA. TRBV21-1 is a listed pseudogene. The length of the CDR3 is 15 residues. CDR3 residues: CASSPPSGDLYEQYF. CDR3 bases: TGTGCCAGCAGCCCCCCTTCAGGGGACCTCTACGAGCAGTACTTC.

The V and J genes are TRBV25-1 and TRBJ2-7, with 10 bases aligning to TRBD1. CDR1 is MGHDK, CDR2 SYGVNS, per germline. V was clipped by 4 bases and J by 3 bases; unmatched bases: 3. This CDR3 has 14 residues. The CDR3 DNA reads TGTGCCAGCAGTGGGGGACAGGGGAACTACGAGCAGTACTTC. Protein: CASSGGQGNYEQYF.

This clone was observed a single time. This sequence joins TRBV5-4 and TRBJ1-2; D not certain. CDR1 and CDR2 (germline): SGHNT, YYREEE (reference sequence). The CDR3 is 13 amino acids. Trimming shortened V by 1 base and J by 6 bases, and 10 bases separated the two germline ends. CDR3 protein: CASSLNQVDGYTF. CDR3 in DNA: TGTGCCAGCAGCTTGAACCAGGTTGATGGCTACACCTTC. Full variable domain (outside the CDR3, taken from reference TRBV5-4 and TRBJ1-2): ETGVTQSPTHLIKTRGQQVTLRCSSQSGHNTVSWYQQALGQGPQFIFQYYREEENGRGNFPPRFSGLQFPNYSSELNVNALELDDSALYLCASSLNQVDGYTFGSGTRLTVV.